Described below is a single TCR beta chain sequence and its context. This clonotype was seen a few times. It lacks a known antigen. Within one base of it there is no much larger clone, and no base qualities were kept. The library was obtained by RACE. The sequencer was a NextSeq 500. Library preparation attached unique molecular identifiers to individual cDNA molecules for quantitative, reproducible TCR counting. Each blood RNA sample was used to sequence both TCR alpha and TCR beta chains. For the original study's pipeline: The median number of TCRs per sample was approximately 98,000, ranging from about 20,000 to 690,600. V, J and CDR3 annotation of the TCR reads was performed with the Decombinator software suite. For PS versus PT1 abundance plots, all samples were subsampled to the same number of TCRs (28,000). TCRs were defined as expanded if absent before sensitization and observed at least eight times at the 2-week time point. Clones were called with MiXCR by TCRdb after fastp trimmed the public reads at Q25, and only in-frame beta chains were retained. Rows are combined by CDR3 protein, so each entry shows the most common genes and DNA. These V and J calls rely on TCRdb rather than the paper's analysis. This sample holds 360,000 or so distinct CDR3 sequences; around 6% were observed only once. The ten largest clones take up about 5.4% of the sample.

The sample's time point, from its label and the paper: patch test 2, 6 weeks after DPC sensitization. The treatment or condition label of this sample denotes: therapeutic diphenylcyclopropenone sensitization with weekly scalp DPC. At each patch-test visit, blood was drawn before the patch test was applied. Patients were eligible if aged 18 to 70, diagnosed with alopecia and judged suitable for DPC therapy, and pregnant patients were excluded. Total RNA was extracted from unfractionated whole blood that had been collected in Tempus Blood RNA tubes. This sample stems from a study of human T cells and chemical hapten exposure (dated by TCRdb to 2020 to 2022). Describing the broader study: For sensitization, 2% DPC in acetone was applied to an approximately 2 cm by approximately 2 cm area of upper inner arm skin. Patients additionally received weekly therapeutic DPC doses to the scalp throughout the roughly 24-week study period. Patch testing was done on the upper back using Finn chambers containing 0.01% DPC, and results were scored after 6 days according to International Contact Dermatitis Research Group standards. Most of the patients in the cohort were female, and the cohort covered alopecia areata with under or over 50% scalp involvement, alopecia totalis and alopecia universalis. Libraries were pooled for sequencing, and variation in per-sample TCR yields was attributed mainly to small differences in library volumes within the pool. In alopecia patients, the study followed how the peripheral blood TCR repertoire changed in vivo over primary and secondary sensitization to diphenylcyclopropenone (DPC), a hapten. Blood samples were taken from patients before sensitization (week 0) and at 2, 6 and about 24 weeks after DPC sensitization. For TCR sequencing, blood came from about 28 alopecia patients at anywhere from one to four time points (pre-sensitization, 2, 6 and 24 weeks).

Unmatched junction bases come to 30, with V trimmed by 5 bases and J by 3 bases. For CDR1 and CDR2, the germline V gene (reference sequence) lists SGHAT and FQDESV. From the cysteine up to the phenylalanine, the CDR3 has a length of 23 residues. Only the CDR3 region is kept as DNA, spanning 69 bases read in frame from base 1. The study at large found these results: A positive correlation was found between the number of PT1 expanded TCRs and patch test score, with significance reached at thresholds 8, 16 and 32 but not 4. Expanded TCRs formed significantly more large CDR3 similarity clusters than pre-sensitization or healthy control sets, consistent with antigen-driven responses. After repeated subsampling, the strength of the expansion versus patch-test correlation and the threshold at which it became significant changed. DPC sensitization did not change how many TCRs were above 1 in 1000 frequency, and no evidence was found of alterations in global repertoire structure. Because all patients had alopecia, a presumed autoimmune disease, the immune response of the patients might differ from that of healthy individuals.

The chain couples TRBV11-1 to TRBJ2-3; 9 bases in between match TRBD2. Sequenced material: whole blood, taken in connection with sensitization to the hapten diphenylcyclopropenone (DPC). The receptor comes from a woman aged 18-35 years with alopecia areata. Some clones in this sample may be carry-over from other donors' samples. Read as DNA, the sequence is TGTGCCAGCAGCCCATACAGGGGAAAAGCGGGGGGTTTCCGAACCCCTGAAACAGATACGCAGTATTTT. This translates into CASSPYRGKAGGFRTPETDTQYF.